Each of the 27 T cell receptor beta chains below was sequenced from the same sample in a study of OX40 agonist ivuxolimab in advanced cancers. Sequencing used immunoSEQ multiplex PCR; TCRdb keeps in-frame clones, though not all of them. The table has under 30,000 clones, roughly 85% seen once. Sequences were derived from CD4+ or CD8+ T cells sorted from blood, sampled in a trial of the OX40 agonist ivuxolimab. These receptors were collected from an adult with an advanced solid tumor such as melanoma, head and neck, liver or kidney cancer.

The chain recombines TRBV11-3 with TRBJ2-7, with a possible D match to TRBD1 (6 bases). The CDR3 extends over 13 amino acids. Germline-derived CDR1 and CDR2 are SGHNT and YENEEA. With 5 bases removed from V and 5 bases from J, the gap between germline ends came to 13 bases. The CDR3 nucleotides are TGTGCCAGCAGCACAGGGTGGCAGGACGAGCAGTACTTC. This codes for CASSTGWQDEQYF. The full variable domain, with the rest looked up from reference TRBV11-3 and TRBJ2-7, is EAGVVQSPRYKIIEKKQPVAFWCNPISGHNTLYWYLQNLGQGPELLIRYENEEAVDDSQLPKDRFSAERLKGVDSTLKIQPAELGDSAVYLCASSTGWQDEQYFGPGTRLTVT.

This chain links TRBV11-2 with TRBJ2-7; TRBD1 aligns across 7 bases. This CDR3 has 15 amino acids. Germline V gene sequence: CDR1 SGHAT, CDR2 FQNNGV. Trimming cost V 1 base and J 3 bases; bases outside gene matches: 6. The CDR3 DNA follows: TGTGCCAGCAGCTTAGGGGGGACAGACCTCTACGAGCAGTACTTC. Translation: CASSLGGTDLYEQYF.

The chain has TRBV5-1 and TRBJ2-7; 8 nucleotides align to TRBD1. The CDR3 runs 14 residues. Germline CDR1 SGHRS, CDR2 YFSETQ. The V and J ends lost 0 bases and 2 bases, in that order; junction bases with no gene match: 1. CDR3 protein: CASSLVDRAYEQYF. The DNA for the CDR3 is TGCGCCAGCAGCTTGGTGGACAGGGCCTACGAGCAGTACTTC. Full variable domain (rest looked up from reference TRBV5-1 and TRBJ2-7): KAGVTQTPRYLIKTRGQQVTLSCSPISGHRSVSWYQQTPGQGLQFLFEYFSETQRNKGNFPGRFSGRQFSNSRSEMNVSTLELGDSALYLCASSLVDRAYEQYFGPGTRLTVT.

V gene TRBV6-5 combines with J gene TRBJ2-5; no reliable D call. The CDR3 has 10 amino acids. In germline, CDR1 is MNHEY, CDR2 SVGAGI. The germline V and J ends were trimmed by 6 bases and 9 bases, with 8 bases remaining between them. The CDR3 bases are TGTGCCAGCAGCGGAAAGGCCCAGTACTTC. Residues: CASSGKAQYF.

The CDR3 DNA follows: TGTGCCAGCAGCTTAGAGTCTAGGGATCGGGCGGCTCACTGGGGGGAAGCTTTCTTT. Its translation is CASSLESRDRAAHWGEAFF. J is TRBJ1-1 and V is TRBV7-2; D might be TRBD1 (5 bases). This CDR3 spans 19 amino acids. The germline CDR1 and CDR2 sequences are SGHTA and FQGNSA. The V gene lost 1 base and the J gene lost 8 bases, with 29 bases spanning the gap.

This CDR3 is CASSLNRDRGYEQYF. The CDR3 nucleotides are TGTGCCAGCAGCTTAAACCGGGACAGGGGCTACGAGCAGTACTTC. This sequence joins TRBV11-2 and TRBJ2-7; TRBD1 matches 10 bases. CDR3 size: 15 residues. Germline trimming cut 2 bases from V and 3 bases from J; bases unmatched to any gene: 4. Germline V CDR1 and CDR2: SGHAT, FQNNGV.

This clone was recorded once. This chain links TRBV7-9 with TRBJ1-3, with unresolved D. The germline V gene encodes CDR1 SEHNR and CDR2 FQNEAQ (reference sequence). The CDR3 spans 13 residues. Trimming stripped 1 base from V and 4 bases from J, with 5 bases between. As DNA, the CDR3 is TGTGCCAGCAGCTTAGAGACCGGAAACACCATATATTTT. Translated: CASSLETGNTIYF.

V is TRBV9 and J is TRBJ2-3, with D maybe TRBD2 (6 bases). V shed 0 bases and J shed 2 bases, with 7 bases lying between them. The CDR3 covers 14 residues. The germline gives CDR1 SGDLS, CDR2 YYNGEE. CDR3 sequence (DNA): TGTGCCAGCAGCGTAGGCGGGGACACAGATACGCAGTATTTT. The encoded protein is CASSVGGDTDTQYF.

V and J are TRBV7-9 and TRBJ1-6; 7 bases agree with TRBD1. Trimming at V came to 3 bases and at J to 2 bases, leaving 10 bases not matched to a gene. This CDR3 comprises 18 residues. Germline assignment: CDR1 SEHNR and CDR2 FQNEAQ (reference sequence). CDR3 loop: CASSLGQNTRAYNSPLHF. The CDR3, as DNA: TGTGCCAGCAGCTTGGGACAGAACACAAGAGCCTATAATTCACCCCTCCACTTT.

The chain combines TRBV15 with TRBJ2-7; D remains unclear. V lost 1 base and J 0 bases, leaving 7 bases between the germline ends. In germline, CDR1 is LNHNV, CDR2 YYDKDF (reference sequence). This CDR3 spans 14 amino acids. The CDR3 sequence is CATSRASPSYEQYF. Here the CDR3 DNA reads TGTGCCACCAGCAGAGCGTCCCCCTCCTACGAGCAGTACTTC. The entire variable domain, with the rest obtained from reference TRBV15 and TRBJ2-7, is as follows: DAMVIQNPRYQVTQFGKPVTLSCSQTLNHNVMYWYQQKSSQAPKLLFHYYDKDFNNEADTPDNFQSRRPNTSFCFLDIRSPGLGDTAMYLCATSRASPSYEQYFGPGTRLTVT.

The V call is TRBV6-6, the J call TRBJ1-5, with D tentatively TRBD1 (6 bases). Trimming took 8 bases from V and 9 from J, leaving 20 bases between them. The CDR3 loop spans 14 amino acids. Germline-derived CDR1 and CDR2 are MNHNY and SVGAGI (reference sequence). CDR3 sequence (DNA): TGTGCCAGCCAAGGACGGGACACAATCACGCCCCAGCATTTT. Protein: CASQGRDTITPQHF.

Only a few counts were recorded for this clone. The junction shows a germline mismatch at one end, possibly a read error. The genes are TRBV7-2 and TRBJ2-3; TRBD2 matches 7 bases. The CDR3 contains 15 residues. The germline V gene encodes CDR1 SGHTA and CDR2 FQGNSA. The CDR3 spells CASSQDKRDTDTQYF. The CDR3 DNA sequence: TGCGCCAGCAGCCAAGACAAGCGGGACACAGATACGCAGTATTTT. The variable domain in full, completed from reference TRBV7-2 and TRBJ2-3, reads GAGVSQSPSNKVTEKGKDVELRCDPISGHTALYWYRQSLGQGLEFLIYFQGNSAPDKSGLPSDRFSAERTGGSVSTLTIQRTQQEDSAVYLCASSQDKRDTDTQYFGPGTRLTVL.

The genes are TRBV19 and TRBJ1-6; D is unclear. With 3 bases removed from V and 4 bases from J, the gap between germline ends came to 1 base. Germline-derived CDR1 and CDR2 are LNHDA and SQIVND (reference sequence). The CDR3 spans 12 residues. As DNA, the CDR3 is TGTGCCAGTAGTATTTATAATTCACCCCTCCACTTT. It codes for CASSIYNSPLHF.

For the CDR3, the DNA is TGCGCCAGCAGCCCGCGGGTAGGTGAGGGCTACACCTTC. This codes for CASSPRVGEGYTF. The chain links TRBV5-1 to TRBJ1-2; D is undetermined. This CDR3 comprises 13 residues. Trimming removed 4 bases at V and 8 bases at J, with 15 bases between. In germline, CDR1 is SGHRS, CDR2 YFSETQ.

CDR3 residues: CASSYGPSAEAFF. CDR3 DNA: TGTGCCAGCAGCTACGGGCCAAGCGCTGAAGCTTTCTTT. This sequence joins TRBV11-3 and TRBJ1-1; D gene ambiguous. Germline V gene sequence: CDR1 SGHNT, CDR2 YENEEA. This CDR3 region has 13 residues. Trimming removed 4 bases from V and 6 bases from J, with 12 bases in between. The full variable domain, rest sourced from reference TRBV11-3 and TRBJ1-1, is EAGVVQSPRYKIIEKKQPVAFWCNPISGHNTLYWYLQNLGQGPELLIRYENEEAVDDSQLPKDRFSAERLKGVDSTLKIQPAELGDSAVYLCASSYGPSAEAFFGQGTRLTVV.

This chain uses TRBV5-1 with TRBJ2-3, with 13 bases identical to TRBD2. This CDR3 is built from 17 residues. Trimming took 4 bases from V and 4 from J; bases not matched to a gene: 9. The germline V gene encodes CDR1 SGHRS and CDR2 YFSETQ. In DNA, the CDR3 is TGCGCCAGCAGCCGCGCACTAGCGGGGGGGTATTCAGATACGCAGTATTTT. Translated: CASSRALAGGYSDTQYF. The complete variable domain, with remaining parts taken from reference TRBV5-1 and TRBJ2-3, reads KAGVTQTPRYLIKTRGQQVTLSCSPISGHRSVSWYQQTPGQGLQFLFEYFSETQRNKGNFPGRFSGRQFSNSRSEMNVSTLELGDSALYLCASSRALAGGYSDTQYFGPGTRLTVL.

Details on this clone: A junction end diverges from the germline sequence, so it may reflect a read error. The V and J genes are TRBV7-7 and TRBJ2-5; D possibly uses TRBD1 or TRBD2 (5 bases each). This CDR3 comprises 15 residues. The germline CDR1 and CDR2 sequences are SSHAT and FNYEAQ (reference sequence). CDR3 nucleotide sequence: TGTGCTAGCAGCTTAGAAGGTCGGGGCTCAGAGACCCAGTACTTC. Translated: CASSLEGRGSETQYF.

V gene TRBV5-1 combines with J gene TRBJ2-3; possible D gene TRBD2, 7 bases. Per germline, CDR1 SGHRS and CDR2 YFSETQ. V lost 4 bases, J lost 1 base, and 16 bases lay in between. The CDR3 runs 16 residues. The chain's CDR3 is CASSPDGGAGTDTQYF. Here the CDR3 DNA reads TGCGCCAGCAGCCCGGATGGGGGGGCAGGCACAGATACGCAGTATTTT.

This chain links TRBV30 with TRBJ2-1; D remains unclear. There are 10 residues in the CDR3. The V end was cut by 4 bases, the J end by 10 bases, with 8 bases between. Germline CDR1 reads GTSNPN; CDR2 reads SVGIG (reference sequence). CDR3 amino acids: CAWNQVEQFF. CDR3 bases: TGTGCCTGGAACCAGGTAGAGCAGTTCTTC.

This clone has more than one count but fewer than ten. V gene TRBV6-6 combines with J gene TRBJ2-2; D gene ambiguous. In germline, CDR1 is MNHNY, CDR2 SVGAGI (reference sequence). V was pared by 6 bases and J by 3 bases, with 11 bases between. CDR3 length equals 14 residues. CDR3 in DNA: TGTGCCAGCAGCCCGATGTCAGACACCGGGGAGCTGTTTTTT. Protein: CASSPMSDTGELFF.

This chain joins TRBV4-1 and TRBJ2-1; weak D call: TRBD1 (6 bases). The CDR3 spans 16 residues. Trimming stripped 1 base from V and 10 bases from J, with 20 bases between. CDR1 is MGHRA, CDR2 YSYEKL, per germline. CDR3 sequence reads: CASSQVPGQISREQFF. CDR3 DNA: TGCGCCAGCAGCCAAGTACCGGGACAAATTTCAAGGGAGCAGTTCTTC.

This clone was observed a few times. The V call is TRBV28, the J call TRBJ2-7, with D unclear. This CDR3 contains 12 residues. Looked up from germline, CDR1 is MDHEN and CDR2 is SYDVKM. V was trimmed by 7 bases and J by 0 bases, leaving 7 bases between them. The CDR3 sequence: CASISPSYEQYF. CDR3 bases: TGTGCCAGCATTTCCCCCTCCTACGAGCAGTACTTC.

J is TRBJ2-7 and V is TRBV30; D may correspond to TRBD1 or TRBD2 (5 bases each). This CDR3 is built from 15 residues. In germline, CDR1 is GTSNPN, CDR2 SVGIG (reference sequence). Trimming took 3 bases from V and 5 from J, leaving 20 bases between them. Written as DNA, the CDR3 is TGTGCCTGGAGCCGGCGACGGGACCACCGGGACGAGCAGTACTTC. Translated: CAWSRRRDHRDEQYF. The full variable domain, its missing parts supplied by reference TRBV30 and TRBJ2-7, is SQTIHQWPATLVQPVGSPLSLECTVEGTSNPNLYWYRQAAGRGLQLLFYSVGIGQISSEVPQNLSASRPQDRQFILSSKKLLLSDSGFYLCAWSRRRDHRDEQYFGPGTRLTVT.

The chain employs TRBV5-6 and TRBJ1-1; D is uncertain. Germline CDR1 and CDR2: SGHDT and YYEEEE. CDR3 length: 17 amino acids. Trimming took off 1 base at V and 0 bases at J, with 16 bases between the two ends. CDR3 DNA: TGTGCCAGCAGCTTGTGGTTAGCTCCGGGGTTGAACACTGAAGCTTTCTTT. This codes for CASSLWLAPGLNTEAFF.

This chain uses TRBV7-9 with TRBJ2-3; 12 bases match TRBD2. This CDR3 comprises 15 residues. Trimming removed 4 bases from V and 1 base from J; junction bases left unmatched: 0. Germline CDR1 reads SEHNR; CDR2 reads FQNEAQ (reference sequence). CDR3 loop: CASSWTSGGTDTQYF. CDR3 sequence (DNA): TGTGCCAGCAGCTGGACTAGCGGGGGCACAGATACGCAGTATTTT.

The V call is TRBV9, the J call TRBJ2-5, with 8 bases identical to TRBD2. The CDR3 spans 14 residues. V was pared by 3 bases and J by 10 bases, with 11 bases of the junction left unmatched. Germline CDR1 SGDLS, CDR2 YYNGEE. CDR3 in amino acids: CASSGHGGESGQYF. CDR3 sequence (DNA): TGTGCCAGCAGCGGACACGGGGGGGAGTCGGGCCAGTACTTC.

The chain recombines TRBV5-4 with TRBJ2-2; possibly TRBD1 or TRBD2 for D (6 bases each). Trimming removed 4 bases at V and 3 bases at J, with 13 bases between. CDR3 length: 15 amino acids. Germline-derived CDR1 and CDR2 are SGHNT and YYREEE (reference sequence). Here the CDR3 DNA reads TGTGCCAGCAGCCCCGGGGGCAGGGACACCGGGGAGCTGTTTTTT. Its translation is CASSPGGRDTGELFF.